The TCR beta chain under discussion was sequenced for a study of cytomegalovirus exposure and HLA in healthy donors. Germline CDR1 SGHDT, CDR2 YYEEEE. The CDR3 is made up of 16 amino acids. Between the trimmed V and J ends, which lost 0 bases and 4 bases, there was a span of 14 bases. The PCR employed 60 Vbeta primers together with 13 Jbeta primers. Method: immunoSEQ multiplex PCR; TCRdb's copy keeps in-frame clones and lacks some. The sample yields about 200,000 clones, about 76% seen once. This receptor was identified in a male donor in good health and CMV-seropositive. This rearrangement joins TRBV5-6 to TRBJ1-5; D is uncertain. Material: PBMCs. The chain's CDR3 is CASSLAGGPDNQPQHF. CDR3 in DNA: TGTGCCAGCAGCTTGGCCGGTGGGCCAGATAATCAGCCCCAGCATTTT.